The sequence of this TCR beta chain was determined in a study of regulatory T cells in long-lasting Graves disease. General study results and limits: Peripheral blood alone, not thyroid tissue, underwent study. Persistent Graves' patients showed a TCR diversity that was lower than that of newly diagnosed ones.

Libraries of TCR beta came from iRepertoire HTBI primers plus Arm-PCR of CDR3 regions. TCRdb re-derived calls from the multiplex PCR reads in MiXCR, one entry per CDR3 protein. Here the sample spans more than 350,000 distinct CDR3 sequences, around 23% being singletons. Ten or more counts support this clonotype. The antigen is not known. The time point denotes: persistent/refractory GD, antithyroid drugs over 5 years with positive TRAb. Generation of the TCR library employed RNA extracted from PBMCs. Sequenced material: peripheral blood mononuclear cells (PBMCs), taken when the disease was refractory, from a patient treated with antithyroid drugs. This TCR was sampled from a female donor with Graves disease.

The CDR3 nucleotides read TGTGCCAGCAGCTCCCGGGGCAGCAATCAGCCCCAGCATTTT. Protein product: CASSSRGSNQPQHF. This rearrangement joins TRBV2 to TRBJ1-5, with TRBD1 as a possible D gene (5 bases). The CDR3 runs to 14 residues. The germline gives CDR1 SNHLY, CDR2 FYNNEI. Deletions cut 6 bases from V and 1 base from J, with 10 bases between. The variable domain in full, with the rest retrieved from reference TRBV2 and TRBJ1-5, is EPEVTQTPSHQVTQMGQEVILRCVPISNHLYFYWYRQILGQKVEFLVSFYNNEISEKSEIFDDQFSVERPDGSNFTLKIRSTKLEDSAMYFCASSSRGSNQPQHFGDGTRLSIL.